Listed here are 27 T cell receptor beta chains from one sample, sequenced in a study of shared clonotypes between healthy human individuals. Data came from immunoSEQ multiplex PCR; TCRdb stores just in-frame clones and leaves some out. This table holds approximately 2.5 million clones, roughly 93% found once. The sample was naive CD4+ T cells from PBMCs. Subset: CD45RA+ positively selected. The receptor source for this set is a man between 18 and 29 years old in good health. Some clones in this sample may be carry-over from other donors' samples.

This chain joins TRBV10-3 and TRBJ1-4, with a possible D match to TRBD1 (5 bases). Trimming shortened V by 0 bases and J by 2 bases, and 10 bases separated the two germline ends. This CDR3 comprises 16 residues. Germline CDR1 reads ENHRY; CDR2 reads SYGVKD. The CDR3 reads CAISESAAGTNEKLFF. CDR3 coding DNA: TGTGCCATCAGTGAGTCAGCGGCAGGGACTAATGAAAAACTGTTTTTT.

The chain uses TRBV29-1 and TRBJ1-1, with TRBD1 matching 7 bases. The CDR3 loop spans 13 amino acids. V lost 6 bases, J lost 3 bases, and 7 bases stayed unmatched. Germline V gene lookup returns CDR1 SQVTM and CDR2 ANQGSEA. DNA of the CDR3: TGCAGCGTACAACAGGGACAGTACACTGAAGCTTTCTTT. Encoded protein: CSVQQGQYTEAFF.

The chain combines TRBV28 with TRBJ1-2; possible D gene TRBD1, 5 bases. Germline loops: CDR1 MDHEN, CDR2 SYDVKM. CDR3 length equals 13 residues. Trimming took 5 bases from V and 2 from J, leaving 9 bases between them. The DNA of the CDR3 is TGTGCCAGCAGTCCCTCAGGGAACTATGGCTACACCTTC. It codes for CASSPSGNYGYTF.

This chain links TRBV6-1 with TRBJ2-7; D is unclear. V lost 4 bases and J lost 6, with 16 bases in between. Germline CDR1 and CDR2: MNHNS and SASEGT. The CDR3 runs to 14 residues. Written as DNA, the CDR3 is TGTGCCAGCAGTGGGCCCGCGGCGCCCGCCGAGCAGTACTTC. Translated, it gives CASSGPAAPAEQYF.

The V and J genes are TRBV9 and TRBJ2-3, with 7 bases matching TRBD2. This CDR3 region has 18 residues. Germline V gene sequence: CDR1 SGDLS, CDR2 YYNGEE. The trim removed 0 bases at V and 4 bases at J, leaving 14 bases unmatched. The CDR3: CASSVATFLAGSPDTQYF. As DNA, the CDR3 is TGTGCCAGCAGCGTAGCTACGTTCTTAGCGGGTAGCCCAGATACGCAGTATTTT.

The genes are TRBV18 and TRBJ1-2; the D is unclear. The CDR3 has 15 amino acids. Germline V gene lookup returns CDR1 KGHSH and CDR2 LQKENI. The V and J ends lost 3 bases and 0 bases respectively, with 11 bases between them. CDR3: CASSPRNGANYGYTF. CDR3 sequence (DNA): TGTGCCAGCTCACCCCGGAACGGAGCTAACTATGGCTACACCTTC.

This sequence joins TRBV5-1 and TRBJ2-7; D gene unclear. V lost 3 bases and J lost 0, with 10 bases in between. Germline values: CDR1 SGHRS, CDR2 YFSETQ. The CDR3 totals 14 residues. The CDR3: CASSSETISYEQYF. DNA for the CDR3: TGCGCCAGCAGCTCCGAGACCATCTCCTACGAGCAGTACTTC.

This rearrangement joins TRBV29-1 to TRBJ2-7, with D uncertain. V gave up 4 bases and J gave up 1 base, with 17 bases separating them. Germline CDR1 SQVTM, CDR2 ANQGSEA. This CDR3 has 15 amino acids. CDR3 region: CSVAIGPGQSYEQYF. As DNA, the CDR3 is TGCAGCGTTGCCATCGGCCCGGGCCAATCCTACGAGCAGTACTTC.

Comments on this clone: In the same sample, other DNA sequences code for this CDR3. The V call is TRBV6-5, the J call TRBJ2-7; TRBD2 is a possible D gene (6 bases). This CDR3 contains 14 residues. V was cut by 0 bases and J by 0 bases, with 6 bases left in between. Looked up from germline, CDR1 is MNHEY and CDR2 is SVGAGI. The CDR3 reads CASSYSGGSYEQYF. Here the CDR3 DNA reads TGTGCCAGCAGTTACTCCGGGGGCTCCTACGAGCAGTACTTC.

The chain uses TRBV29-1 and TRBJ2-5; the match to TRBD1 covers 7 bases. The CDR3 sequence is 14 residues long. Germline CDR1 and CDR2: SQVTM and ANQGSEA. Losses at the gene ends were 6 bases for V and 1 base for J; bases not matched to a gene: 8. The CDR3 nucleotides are TGCAGCGTGGATACCGGGACAGCCCAAGAGACCCAGTACTTC. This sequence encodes CSVDTGTAQETQYF.

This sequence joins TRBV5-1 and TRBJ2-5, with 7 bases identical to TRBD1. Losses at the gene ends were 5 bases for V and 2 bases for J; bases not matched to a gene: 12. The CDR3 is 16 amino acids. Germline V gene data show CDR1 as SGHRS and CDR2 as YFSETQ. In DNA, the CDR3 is TGCGCCAGCAGAACCCAGACAGGGCCCTTGCAAGAGACCCAGTACTTC. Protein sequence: CASRTQTGPLQETQYF.

The CDR3 DNA is TGCGCCAGCAGCCCCCGACCCGCAACTCCTAGCACAGATACGCAGTATTTT. Encoded protein: CASSPRPATPSTDTQYF. The chain joins TRBV4-3 to TRBJ2-3; D is ambiguous. With 4 bases removed from V and 0 bases from J, the gap between germline ends came to 17 bases. This CDR3 comprises 17 residues. Germline V gene data show CDR1 as LGHNA and CDR2 as YSLEER.

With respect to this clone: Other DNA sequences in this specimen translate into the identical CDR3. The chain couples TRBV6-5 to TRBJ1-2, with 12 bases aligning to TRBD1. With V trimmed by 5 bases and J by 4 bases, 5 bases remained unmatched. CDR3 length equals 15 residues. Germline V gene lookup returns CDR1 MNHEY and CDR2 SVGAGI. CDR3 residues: CASSLRDRGLYGYTF. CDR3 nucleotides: TGTGCCAGCAGTCTCAGGGACAGGGGGCTCTATGGCTACACCTTC.

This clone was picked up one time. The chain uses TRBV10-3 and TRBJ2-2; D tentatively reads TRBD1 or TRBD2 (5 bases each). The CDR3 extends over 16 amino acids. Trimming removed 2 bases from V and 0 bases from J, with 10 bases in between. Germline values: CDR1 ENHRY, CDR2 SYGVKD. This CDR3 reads CAISERGTANTGELFF. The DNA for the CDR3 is TGTGCCATCAGTGAGCGAGGGACGGCGAACACCGGGGAGCTGTTTTTT.

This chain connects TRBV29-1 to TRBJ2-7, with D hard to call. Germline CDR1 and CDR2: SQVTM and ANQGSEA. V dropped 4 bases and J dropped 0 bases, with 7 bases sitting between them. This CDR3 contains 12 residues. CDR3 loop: CSVATNSYEQYF. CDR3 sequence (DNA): TGCAGCGTTGCAACTAACTCCTACGAGCAGTACTTC.

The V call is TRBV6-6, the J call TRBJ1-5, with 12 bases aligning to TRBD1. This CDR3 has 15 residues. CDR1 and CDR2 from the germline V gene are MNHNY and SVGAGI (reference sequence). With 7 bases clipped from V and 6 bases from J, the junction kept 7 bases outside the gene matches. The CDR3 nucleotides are TGTGCCAGCAATACCGGGACAGGGGGCTTTCAGCCCCAGCATTTT. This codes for CASNTGTGGFQPQHF.

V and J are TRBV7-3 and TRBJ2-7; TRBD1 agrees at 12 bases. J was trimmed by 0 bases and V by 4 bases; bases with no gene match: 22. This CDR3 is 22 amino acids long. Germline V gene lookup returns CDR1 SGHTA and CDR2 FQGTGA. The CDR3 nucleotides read TGTGCCAGCAGCTCGGGACAGGGGGCGAGCGGGAGTGGTACTAGGCGCTCCTACGAGCAGTACTTC. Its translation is CASSSGQGASGSGTRRSYEQYF.

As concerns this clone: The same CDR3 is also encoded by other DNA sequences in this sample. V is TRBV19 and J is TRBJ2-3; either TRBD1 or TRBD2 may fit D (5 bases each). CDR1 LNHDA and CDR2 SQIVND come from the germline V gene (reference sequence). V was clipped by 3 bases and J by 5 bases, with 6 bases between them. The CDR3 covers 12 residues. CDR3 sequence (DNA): TGTGCCAGTAGTATTGGGGGAGATACGCAGTATTTT. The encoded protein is CASSIGGDTQYF.

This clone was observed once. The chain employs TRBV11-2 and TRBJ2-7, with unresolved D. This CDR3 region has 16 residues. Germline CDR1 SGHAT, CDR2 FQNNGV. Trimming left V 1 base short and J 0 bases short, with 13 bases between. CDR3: CASSLAGSLYSYEQYF. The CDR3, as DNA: TGTGCCAGCAGCTTAGCCGGCAGCCTCTACTCCTACGAGCAGTACTTC.

The CDR3, as DNA: TGTGCCAGCAGCCCCAGGGACAGATATACCTACGAGCAGTACTTC. Amino acids: CASSPRDRYTYEQYF. The chain couples TRBV5-8 to TRBJ2-7; 7 nucleotides align to TRBD1. The germline CDR1 and CDR2 sequences are SGHTS and YDEGEE. V lost 4 bases, J lost 2 bases, and 9 bases stayed unmatched. The CDR3 has 15 amino acids.

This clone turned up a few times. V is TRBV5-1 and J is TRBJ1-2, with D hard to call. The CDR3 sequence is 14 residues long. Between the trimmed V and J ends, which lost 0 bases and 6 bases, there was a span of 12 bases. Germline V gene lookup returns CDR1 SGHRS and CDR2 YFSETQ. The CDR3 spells CASSLDPQANGYTF. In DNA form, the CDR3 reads TGCGCCAGCAGCTTGGATCCACAAGCTAATGGCTACACCTTC.

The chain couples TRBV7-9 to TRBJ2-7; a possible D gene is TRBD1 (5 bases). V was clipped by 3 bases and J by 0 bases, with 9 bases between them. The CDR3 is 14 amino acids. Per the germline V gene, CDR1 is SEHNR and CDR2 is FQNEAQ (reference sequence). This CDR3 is CASSLGQLSYEQYF. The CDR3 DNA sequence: TGTGCCAGCAGCTTGGGGCAGCTCTCCTACGAGCAGTACTTC.

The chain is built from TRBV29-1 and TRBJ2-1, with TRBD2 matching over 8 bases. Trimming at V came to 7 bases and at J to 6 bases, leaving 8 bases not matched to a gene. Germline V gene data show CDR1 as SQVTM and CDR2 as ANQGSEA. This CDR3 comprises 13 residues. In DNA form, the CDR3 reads TGCAGCGCCGGCGGACTAGCCTCCAATGAGCAGTTCTTC. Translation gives CSAGGLASNEQFF.

Here the CDR3 DNA reads TGTGCCAGCTCACCGGGACTAGGAAGCACAGATACGCAGTATTTT. Residues: CASSPGLGSTDTQYF. The gene calls are TRBV18 and TRBJ2-3; the match to TRBD2 covers 8 bases. Germline CDR1 KGHSH, CDR2 LQKENI. Trimming cost V 3 bases and J 0 bases; bases outside gene matches: 2. CDR3 length: 15 amino acids.

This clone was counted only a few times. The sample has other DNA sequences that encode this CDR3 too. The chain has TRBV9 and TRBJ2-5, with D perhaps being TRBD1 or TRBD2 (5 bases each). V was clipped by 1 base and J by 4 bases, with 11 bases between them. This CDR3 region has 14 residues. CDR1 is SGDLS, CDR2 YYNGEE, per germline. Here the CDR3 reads CASSVTGGRETQYF. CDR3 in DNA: TGTGCCAGCAGCGTAACAGGAGGTCGAGAGACCCAGTACTTC.

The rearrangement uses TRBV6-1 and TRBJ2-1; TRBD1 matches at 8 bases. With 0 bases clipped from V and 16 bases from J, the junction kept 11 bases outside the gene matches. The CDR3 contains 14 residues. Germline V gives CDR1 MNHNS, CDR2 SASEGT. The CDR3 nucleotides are TGTGCCAGCAGTGAAGCAGGCGGGACAGGTCTAAATTTCTTC. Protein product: CASSEAGGTGLNFF.

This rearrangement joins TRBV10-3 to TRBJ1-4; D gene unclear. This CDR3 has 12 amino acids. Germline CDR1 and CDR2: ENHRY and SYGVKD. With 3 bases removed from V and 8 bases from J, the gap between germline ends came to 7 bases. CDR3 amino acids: CAISDPGEKLFF. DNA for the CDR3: TGTGCCATCAGTGACCCCGGGGAAAAACTGTTTTTT.